These 5 T cell receptor beta chains originate from one sample sequenced in a study. The TRBV12-4/TRBJ1-2 clonotypes were amplified using barcode primers with ligated adaptors. TCRdb re-analysed the multiplex PCR reads in MiXCR, keeping a single row per CDR3 protein. This table holds around 1,200 distinct CDR3 sequences, roughly 23% found once. Sequences were obtained from naive CD4+ T cells sorted from blood. Subset reported: naive CD4+ T cells, CD4+CD45RA+CD25-. All receptors come from a female donor with breast cancer.

This clonotype has a handful of counts. The chain is built from TRBV12-3 or TRBV12-4 and TRBJ1-2, with no clear D. CDR3 size: 14 residues. The ends were cut back, 4 bases at V and 4 bases at J, with 13 bases in the middle. CDR3 region: CASSSDPGRYGYTF. CDR3 nucleotides: TGTGCCAGCAGTTCGGACCCGGGTCGCTATGGCTACACCTTC.

The chain couples TRBV12-3 or TRBV12-4 to TRBJ1-2; 8 bases agree with TRBD1. With 7 bases clipped from V and 0 bases from J, the junction kept 4 bases outside the gene matches. CDR3 length: 14 residues. The CDR3 bases are TGTGCCAGCACGTCGGACAGGGCTAACTATGGCTACACCTTC. It translates to CASTSDRANYGYTF.

This clonotype was seen at least ten times. The chain recombines TRBV12-3 or TRBV12-4 with TRBJ1-2, with a weak D call TRBD1 (5 bases). The CDR3 totals 14 residues. The ends were cut back, 2 bases at V and 6 bases at J, with 13 bases in the middle. The CDR3 sequence: CASSLHRVGDGYTF. The DNA of the CDR3 is TGTGCCAGCAGTTTACACCGAGTAGGGGATGGCTACACCTTC.

The V gene is TRBV12-3 or TRBV12-4, the J gene TRBJ1-2; D perhaps matches TRBD1 (5 bases). The ends were cut back, 8 bases at V and 3 bases at J, with 16 bases in the middle. The CDR3 extends over 14 amino acids. CDR3 sequence reads: CASGVQGGDYGYTF. The CDR3 bases are TGTGCCAGCGGAGTTCAGGGCGGAGACTATGGCTACACCTTC.

Within the sample, this clonotype is medium-sized. CDR3 region: CASSPDRGGYTF. CDR3 in DNA: TGTGCCAGCAGCCCGGACAGGGGTGGCTACACCTTC. The rearrangement joins TRBV12-3 or TRBV12-4 to TRBJ1-2, with 9 bases lining up with TRBD1. V lost 6 bases, J lost 7 bases, and 3 bases stayed unmatched. The CDR3 is made up of 12 amino acids.